These 26 T cell receptor beta chains were sequenced from one sample in a study of blood T cell repertoires in COVID-19. Repertoires were generated with immunoSEQ multiplex PCR, while TCRdb's copy carries only in-frame clones and drops some. Seen here are 95,000 to 110,000 clones, over 65% observed once, and the top ten hold approximately 12%. The sample taken for sequencing was peripheral blood. These receptors were taken from a human donor in a cohort sampled during active COVID-19.

This clone was detected once. The chain employs TRBV3-1 (or the pseudogene TRBV3-2) and TRBJ2-1; 14 nucleotides align to TRBD2. With V trimmed by 4 bases and J by 8 bases, 10 bases remained unmatched. This CDR3 comprises 17 residues. CDR1 LGHDT and CDR2 YNNKEL come from the germline V gene (reference sequence). The CDR3 spells CASSRRIGTSGGDEQFF. The CDR3 nucleotides read TGTGCCAGCAGCCGCCGTATAGGGACTAGCGGGGGCGATGAGCAGTTCTTC.

The chain carries TRBV2 and TRBJ1-3, with D possibly matching TRBD1 (6 bases). The CDR3 has 14 amino acids. Germline assignment: CDR1 SNHLY and CDR2 FYNNEI. Deletions cut 7 bases from V and 0 bases from J, with 10 bases between. In DNA form, the CDR3 reads TGTGCCAGCATACAGGGCCTCTCTGGAAACACCATATATTTT. Protein sequence: CASIQGLSGNTIYF.

This chain links TRBV9 with TRBJ1-1, with TRBD1 as a possible D gene (6 bases). This CDR3 region has 16 residues. V was cut by 2 bases and J by 1 base, with 15 bases left in between. CDR1 is SGDLS and CDR2 is YYNGEE in the germline V gene. As DNA, the CDR3 is TGTGCCAGCAGCGTGACGGCCGGGACACCGAACACTGAAGCTTTCTTT. The encoded protein is CASSVTAGTPNTEAFF.

This sequence joins TRBV21-1 and TRBJ2-1; TRBD1, the D gene given by the table, was not confirmed from the DNA. TRBV21-1 has pseudogene status. This CDR3 region has 16 residues. CDR3 bases: TGTGCCAGCAGCAGATACGACAGGGTGATCTACAATGAGCAGTTCTTC. Protein product: CASSRYDRVIYNEQFF.

The V gene is TRBV7-9, the J gene TRBJ2-3; 9 bases line up with TRBD1. CDR3 size: 15 residues. Germline loops: CDR1 SEHNR, CDR2 FQNEAQ (reference sequence). J was trimmed by 6 bases and V by 3 bases; bases with no gene match: 7. CDR3 DNA: TGTGCCAGCAGCTTGGGGACAGGGCTTTCGGATACGCAGTATTTT. Amino acid sequence: CASSLGTGLSDTQYF.

The chain combines TRBV5-1 with TRBJ1-1; D is uncertain. This CDR3 comprises 15 residues. Germline assignment: CDR1 SGHRS and CDR2 YFSETQ. V gave up 4 bases and J gave up 0 bases, with 13 bases separating them. The CDR3, as DNA: TGCGCCAGCAGCCACCGGGTCGGATTGAACACTGAAGCTTTCTTT. Its protein is CASSHRVGLNTEAFF.

This sequence joins TRBV6-5 and TRBJ1-1; TRBD1 matches 8 bases. The CDR3 has 15 amino acids. Germline CDR1 is MNHEY and CDR2 is SVGAGI. Trimming cost V 6 bases and J 5 bases; bases outside gene matches: 11. CDR3 amino acids: CASSPRGQGRTEAFF. The CDR3 nucleotides are TGTGCCAGCAGCCCAAGAGGACAGGGAAGGACTGAAGCTTTCTTT.

This rearrangement joins TRBV7-8 to TRBJ1-1; D perhaps matches TRBD1 (6 bases). V was trimmed by 6 bases and J by 4 bases, leaving 12 bases between them. Germline V gene data show CDR1 as SGHVS and CDR2 as FQNEAQ. The CDR3 has 13 residues. The CDR3 DNA sequence: TGTGCCAGCAGAGACCGGGACATCACTGAAGCTTTCTTT. This encodes CASRDRDITEAFF.

This chain links TRBV6-1 with TRBJ2-3; D may be TRBD2 (7 bases). Germline values: CDR1 MNHNS, CDR2 SASEGT. Trimming left V 5 bases short and J 6 bases short, with 12 bases between. This CDR3 has 13 residues. CDR3 amino acids: CASSPGGRDTQYF. The CDR3 nucleotides read TGTGCCAGCAGTCCGGGGGGCAGGGATACGCAGTATTTT.

DNA for the CDR3: TGTGCCAGCAGTTATAACCCTTCCGGGGACAGATACTATGGCTACACCTTC. This encodes CASSYNPSGDRYYGYTF. This chain links TRBV6-2 or TRBV6-3 with TRBJ1-2; 7 bases are a match to TRBD1. With V trimmed by 3 bases and J by 3 bases, 13 bases remained unmatched. The CDR3 length is 17 residues. The germline gives CDR1 MNHEY, CDR2 SVGEGT.

The chain couples TRBV6-5 to TRBJ1-1; D unclear. The V gene lost 8 bases and the J gene lost 0 bases, with 16 bases spanning the gap. CDR1 and CDR2 from the germline V gene are MNHEY and SVGAGI. The CDR3 is 15 amino acids. The CDR3 DNA reads as TGTGCCAGCGCGAGGCCCGGGGTGATGAACACTGAAGCTTTCTTT. It encodes CASARPGVMNTEAFF.

The chain has TRBV10-1 and TRBJ2-3, with D unclear. This CDR3 has 13 amino acids. Germline V gene lookup returns CDR1 WNHNN and CDR2 SYGVQD (reference sequence). Trimming stripped 0 bases from V and 4 bases from J, with 5 bases between. The CDR3 DNA is TGCGCCAGCAGTGAGTCTCCCGCAGATACGCAGTATTTT. It codes for CASSESPADTQYF.

This clone was detected a few times. The V gene is TRBV30, the J gene TRBJ1-2; 9 nucleotides agree with TRBD1. There are 14 residues in the CDR3. Germline CDR1 GTSNPN, CDR2 SVGIG (reference sequence). Trimming at V came to 2 bases and at J to 6 bases, leaving 7 bases not matched to a gene. The CDR3 DNA follows: TGTGCCTGGAGTCCACAGGGGGCGCAGAATGGCTACACCTTC. It yields the protein CAWSPQGAQNGYTF.

The J gene is TRBJ2-5, the V gene TRBV5-4; D might be TRBD1 (6 bases). Germline CDR1 reads SGHNT; CDR2 reads YYREEE (reference sequence). The CDR3 runs 13 residues. V lost 5 bases, J lost 5 bases, and 13 bases lay in between. CDR3 region: CASRGGERETQYF. CDR3 nucleotide sequence: TGTGCCAGCAGAGGGGGAGAAAGGGAGACCCAGTACTTC.

V is TRBV5-4 and J is TRBJ1-3; 7 positions match TRBD1. The CDR3 totals 17 residues. Trimming removed 4 bases from V and 4 bases from J; junction bases left unmatched: 14. Germline CDR1 is SGHNT and CDR2 is YYREEE (reference sequence). The CDR3 reads CASSPGGGGSGGNTIYF. CDR3 bases: TGTGCCAGCAGCCCCGGTGGAGGGGGCTCGGGCGGAAACACCATATATTTT.

This chain joins TRBV18 and TRBJ1-1; 8 positions match TRBD1. The trim removed 2 bases at V and 4 bases at J, leaving 6 bases unmatched. The germline V gene has CDR1 KGHSH and CDR2 LQKENI. The CDR3 covers 15 residues. The CDR3: CASSPWTGQGTEAFF. The CDR3 DNA sequence: TGTGCCAGCTCACCATGGACAGGGCAGGGCACTGAAGCTTTCTTT.

This chain links TRBV11-2 with TRBJ1-2; D perhaps matches TRBD1 (5 bases). The CDR3 is 13 amino acids. Germline lookup yields CDR1 SGHAT and CDR2 FQNNGV. V lost 5 bases and J lost 8, with 15 bases in between. The CDR3 is CASSPPGGGGYTF. The CDR3, as DNA: TGTGCCAGCAGCCCCCCGGGGGGTGGAGGCTACACCTTC.

The CDR3 region has the DNA TGCGCCAGCAGATCAGGGGGCGCATTTGAAGAGACCCAGTACTTC. This codes for CASRSGGAFEETQYF. The chain employs TRBV10-2 and TRBJ2-5; 8 bases fit TRBD1. Germline V lookup: CDR1 WSHSY, CDR2 SAAADI. The CDR3 is 15 amino acids. V lost 6 bases to trimming and J lost 3 bases; unmatched junction nucleotides: 9.

V gene TRBV3-1 (or the pseudogene TRBV3-2) combines with J gene TRBJ1-1; no clear D gene. The CDR3 consists of 11 residues. Germline lookup yields CDR1 LGHDT and CDR2 YNNKEL (reference sequence). The germline V and J ends were trimmed by 3 bases and 6 bases, with 5 bases remaining between them. The CDR3 sequence: CASSHLSEAFF. The CDR3 DNA reads TGTGCCAGCAGCCACCTCTCTGAAGCTTTCTTT.

The sample holds one count of this clone. The V call is TRBV5-1, the J call TRBJ2-3; weak D call: TRBD2 (6 bases). The V gene lost 4 bases and the J gene lost 5 bases, with 14 bases spanning the gap. The CDR3 totals 14 residues. Germline lookup yields CDR1 SGHRS and CDR2 YFSETQ. The CDR3 loop is CASSPSREVDTQYF. The CDR3 bases are TGCGCCAGCAGCCCCTCCAGGGAGGTAGATACGCAGTATTTT.

The chain recombines TRBV10-3 with TRBJ2-2; D is possibly TRBD2 (6 bases). V lost 2 bases to trimming and J lost 5 bases, with 18 bases between them. This CDR3 has 17 amino acids. CDR1 ENHRY and CDR2 SYGVKD come from the germline V gene. CDR3 amino acids: CAISEPPGGVGTGELFF. In DNA form, the CDR3 reads TGTGCCATCAGTGAGCCCCCCGGGGGAGTGGGTACCGGGGAGCTGTTTTTT.

The genes are TRBV6-2 or TRBV6-3 and TRBJ1-4; D is unclear. Trimming cost V 0 bases and J 0 bases, with 11 bases left between them. The CDR3 is 17 residues long. Per the germline V gene, CDR1 is MNHEY and CDR2 is SVGEGT. DNA of the CDR3: TGTGCCAGCAGTTACTCGATGTGGGCTGCAACTAATGAAAAACTGTTTTTT. This encodes CASSYSMWAATNEKLFF.

The chain links TRBV4-2 to TRBJ1-5, with TRBD1 identical over 9 bases. Germline lookup yields CDR1 LGHNA and CDR2 YNFKEQ. The ends lost 5 bases at V and 3 bases at J; junction bases unmatched: 14. CDR3 size: 18 residues. This CDR3 is CASSSNMGQGLSNQPQHF. The DNA of the CDR3 is TGTGCCAGCAGCTCAAATATGGGACAGGGTTTATCCAATCAGCCCCAGCATTTT.

The chain employs TRBV5-6 and TRBJ2-3; D gene ambiguous. The CDR3 runs 14 residues. With 3 bases removed from V and 4 bases from J, the gap between germline ends came to 12 bases. Germline V CDR1 and CDR2: SGHDT, YYEEEE. The CDR3 DNA sequence: TGTGCCAGCAGCTCCCGACGCGGTGCAGATACGCAGTATTTT. This encodes CASSSRRGADTQYF.

J is TRBJ1-1 and V is TRBV5-1; D remains unclear. The CDR3 has 14 amino acids. Trimming took 0 bases from V and 1 from J, leaving 7 bases between them. Germline V gene data show CDR1 as SGHRS and CDR2 as YFSETQ. The CDR3 DNA is TGCGCCAGCAGCTTGGACGGGTCGAACACTGAAGCTTTCTTT. This translates into CASSLDGSNTEAFF.

V is TRBV7-9 and J is TRBJ2-5, with D perhaps matching TRBD2 (7 bases). Germline V gene sequence: CDR1 SEHNR, CDR2 FQNEAQ (reference sequence). V was clipped by 6 bases and J by 7 bases, with 12 bases between them. This CDR3 comprises 12 residues. This chain's CDR3 is CASRRGAGTQYF. CDR3 nucleotide sequence: TGTGCCAGCAGACGGGGGGCAGGGACCCAGTACTTC.